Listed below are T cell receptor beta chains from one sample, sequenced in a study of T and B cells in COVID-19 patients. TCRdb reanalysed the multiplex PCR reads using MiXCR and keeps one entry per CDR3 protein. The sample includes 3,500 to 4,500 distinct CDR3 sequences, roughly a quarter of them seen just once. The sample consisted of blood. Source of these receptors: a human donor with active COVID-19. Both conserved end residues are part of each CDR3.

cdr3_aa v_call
CANSTLGTGNQPQHF TRBV6-2/TRBV6-3
CAISGQSRETQYF TRBV6-2/TRBV6-3
CASSFGGSGGELFF TRBV12-3/TRBV12-4
CASSLPTLPHEQYF TRBV7-9
CASKTGGHSHAADTQYF TRBV6-5
CATSRDSDRPNSPLHF TRBV15
CASSRGLVGDTQYF TRBV7-2
CASSMAGENYGYTF TRBV19
CATSIQGAYGGYTF TRBV15
CVSSILPALTGELFF TRBV19
CSVQGGLAGGRGETQYF TRBV29-1
CASSSTGARVVAEAFF TRBV28
CASGIRTDTGELFF TRBV7-2
CSVARDLGREAFF TRBV29-1
CASSVGQGIYEQYF TRBV19
CASSLVAGGLYEQYF TRBV11-2
CASAGQGGGNTEAFF TRBV30
CASSGGGLGVRDTQYF TRBV6-2/TRBV6-3
CASRSGVDTQYF TRBV12-3/TRBV12-4
CASRVTGASYNSPLHF TRBV27
CASSRFTSGGADEQFF TRBV4-3
CASSLVLGGCDGELFF TRBV7-9
CASSYGLLQFF TRBV6-5
CASSYGGIVGWGYTF TRBV6-5
CSARDVVGLQDEQYF TRBV20-1
CASSVDRGDSPLHF TRBV7-2
CSARKGLAGETQYF TRBV20-1
CASSLDASPGNTIYF TRBV5-1
CASSFNRGQSLHF TRBV5-5
CASSYRGRENEQYF TRBV6-2/TRBV6-3
CASSLSAQNYGYTF TRBV6-2/TRBV6-3
CASSEWGTDTQYF TRBV6-5
CASSYGEKLFF TRBV6-1
CASSPLGSGHNEQFF TRBV6-2/TRBV6-3
CASSASGLAGTGELFF TRBV19
CSASDFSGVQETQYF TRBV20-1
CATSDQPAGAFADTQYF TRBV24-1
CSFSGSTDTQYF TRBV20-1
CSVDSTNEKLFF TRBV20-1
CASSLSGNTQYF TRBV12-3/TRBV12-4
CAISSWEAVNYGYTF TRBV10-3
CASSLYYEQYF TRBV28